These T cell receptor beta chains were read from a single sample in a study of CD8 T cell repertoires and HIV-1 epitope variants. The assay was immunoSEQ multiplex PCR, and TCRdb's table has in-frame clones only and misses some. This repertoire shows more than 5,000 clones, more than 50% found once; its top ten account for approximately 42%. These receptors are not linked to any known antigen. The sample was cultured CD8+ T cells derived from PBMCs. The receptor source for this set is a male donor with HIV. The CDR3 runs from the conserved cysteine through the conserved F or W. The D gene is left open where the match is weak. Where a row states a size, it is once, few, many or the class of an expanded clone; other rows omit it.

v_call: TRBV6-5
j_call: TRBJ2-7
clone_size: NA
d_call: TRBD1
cdr3_nt: TGTGCCAGCAGCCCGGGACAGAGCTCCTACGAGCAGTACTTC
cdr3_aa: CASSPGQSSYEQYF

v_call: TRBV4-3
j_call: TRBJ2-1
clone_size: NA
d_call: TRBD1
cdr3_nt: TGCGCCAGCAGCCAACACAGGGGGAATGAGCAGTTCTTC
cdr3_aa: CASSQHRGNEQFF

v_call: TRBV7-9
j_call: TRBJ2-3
clone_size: NA
d_call: NA
cdr3_nt: TGTGCCAGCAGCTTAGCGGGGGGAGGTCTAAACACAGATACGCAGTATTTT
cdr3_aa: CASSLAGGGLNTDTQYF

v_call: TRBV19
j_call: TRBJ1-5
clone_size: NA
d_call: TRBD1
cdr3_nt: TGTGCCAGTACAACTATCGGGAGACAGGGGAATGCTCAGCCCCAGCATTTT
cdr3_aa: CASTTIGRQGNAQPQHF

v_call: TRBV28
j_call: TRBJ1-5
clone_size: NA
d_call: NA
cdr3_nt: TGTGCCAGCAGTTTACTCAGGAATCAGCCCCAGCATTTT
cdr3_aa: CASSLLRNQPQHF

v_call: TRBV5-4
j_call: TRBJ2-1
clone_size: NA
d_call: NA
cdr3_nt: TGTGCCAGCAGCTTGATGGTTGACAATGAGCAGTTCTTC
cdr3_aa: CASSLMVDNEQFF

v_call: TRBV10-3
j_call: TRBJ2-2
clone_size: few
d_call: TRBD2
cdr3_nt: TGTGCCATCAGTGAGGTGGCGGGAGGACAACTCGGAGGGGTCACCGGGGAGCTGTTTTTT
cdr3_aa: CAISEVAGGQLGGVTGELFF

v_call: TRBV11-2
j_call: TRBJ2-1
clone_size: NA
d_call: NA
cdr3_nt: TGTGCCAGCAGCTTAGAGCCAACGGGTGAGCAGTTCTTC
cdr3_aa: CASSLEPTGEQFF

v_call: TRBV4-1
j_call: TRBJ1-4
clone_size: few
d_call: NA
cdr3_nt: TGCGCCAGCAGCCAAGAGAGAAAGCTTTCAACTAATAGTGAAAAACTGTTTTTT
cdr3_aa: CASSQERKLSTNSEKLFF

v_call: TRBV11-2
j_call: TRBJ2-5
clone_size: once
d_call: TRBD2
cdr3_nt: TGTGCCAGCAGCGAAAGCGGGGGGCTGTACCAAGAGACCCAGTACTTC
cdr3_aa: CASSESGGLYQETQYF

v_call: TRBV6-1
j_call: TRBJ1-5
clone_size: NA
d_call: TRBD1
cdr3_nt: TGTGCCAGCAGTGAAGTTGTCTCGGGACAGGGATTACCCCAGCATTTT
cdr3_aa: CASSEVVSGQGLPQHF

v_call: TRBV7-9
j_call: TRBJ2-3
clone_size: NA
d_call: NA
cdr3_nt: TGTGCCAGCAGCTTGGAGGCGACGTACACCCCCACAGATACGCAGTATTTT
cdr3_aa: CASSLEATYTPTDTQYF

v_call: TRBV6-6
j_call: TRBJ2-1
clone_size: NA
d_call: TRBD2
cdr3_nt: TGTGCCGTAACTTGGACTAGAGGTGGCAATGAGCAGTTCTTC
cdr3_aa: CAVTWTRGGNEQFF

v_call: TRBV27
j_call: TRBJ2-1
clone_size: NA
d_call: NA
cdr3_nt: TGTGCCAGCAGTCTGTTGGACTCTAACAATGAGCAGTTCTTC
cdr3_aa: CASSLLDSNNEQFF

v_call: TRBV1
j_call: TRBJ2-2
clone_size: NA
d_call: NA
cdr3_nt: TGCACCAGCAGCCCCCAATTGACTCGTGACCGGGGAGCTGTTTTT
cdr3_aa: CTSSPQLTRDRGAVF

v_call: TRBV7-9
j_call: TRBJ1-2
clone_size: NA
d_call: NA
cdr3_nt: TGCGCCAGCAGCCAAGATCCCGTCGAACTCGACTATGGCTACACCTTC
cdr3_aa: CASSQDPVELDYGYTF

v_call: TRBV30
j_call: TRBJ2-7
clone_size: few
d_call: NA
cdr3_nt: TGTGCCTGGAGCGGGGACGGCTACGAGCAGTACTTC
cdr3_aa: CAWSGDGYEQYF

v_call: TRBV9
j_call: TRBJ2-3
clone_size: NA
d_call: TRBD1
cdr3_nt: TGTGCCAGCAAGGGGACAGCGAGCACAGATACGCAGTATTTT
cdr3_aa: CASKGTASTDTQYF

v_call: TRBV6-4
j_call: TRBJ2-7
clone_size: few
d_call: NA
cdr3_nt: TGTGCCAGCAGTCCCCAGGGAGCGGGCTACGAGCAGTACTTC
cdr3_aa: CASSPQGAGYEQYF

v_call: TRBV15
j_call: TRBJ2-1
clone_size: once
d_call: NA
cdr3_nt: TGTGCCACCCTAGGAGAGCAGGGCTCCTACAATGAGCAGTTCTTC
cdr3_aa: CATLGEQGSYNEQFF

v_call: TRBV7-9
j_call: TRBJ2-1
clone_size: NA
d_call: NA
cdr3_nt: TGTGCCAGCAGCCACGGGACTGAGAATGAGCAGTTCTTC
cdr3_aa: CASSHGTENEQFF

v_call: TRBV14
j_call: TRBJ2-7
clone_size: NA
d_call: NA
cdr3_nt: TGTGCCAGCAGCCAAGGTCCGGGGGGCGGGAGCTACGAGCAGTACTTC
cdr3_aa: CASSQGPGGGSYEQYF

v_call: TRBV5-6
j_call: TRBJ2-7
clone_size: NA
d_call: NA
cdr3_nt: TGTGCCAGCAGCTTGGGGGAAGAGCAGTACTTC
cdr3_aa: CASSLGEEQYF

v_call: TRBV21-1
j_call: TRBJ2-1
clone_size: NA
d_call: NA
cdr3_nt: TGTGCCAGCAGCAGGACGGGTAAACCGGGACTAGCTCTTTATAACTCCTACAATGAGCAGTTCTTC
cdr3_aa: CASSRTGKPGLALYNSYNEQFF

v_call: TRBV27
j_call: TRBJ2-1
clone_size: few
d_call: NA
cdr3_nt: TGTGCCAGCAGTGATGCTAGCGCTGGATCCAATGAGCAGTTCTTC
cdr3_aa: CASSDASAGSNEQFF

v_call: TRBV13
j_call: TRBJ1-2
clone_size: NA
d_call: NA
cdr3_nt: TGTGCCAGCAGCCAGGTACGGCAGGGACTAAACTATGGCTACACCTTC
cdr3_aa: CASSQVRQGLNYGYTF

v_call: TRBV10-1
j_call: TRBJ2-7
clone_size: few
d_call: NA
cdr3_nt: TGCGCCAGCAGTGACAACAGGGCTAGCGACGAGCAGTACTTC
cdr3_aa: CASSDNRASDEQYF

v_call: TRBV2
j_call: TRBJ2-7
clone_size: NA
d_call: NA
cdr3_nt: TGTGCCAGCAGCCCTAGCTCCTACGAGCAGTACTTC
cdr3_aa: CASSPSSYEQYF

v_call: TRBV7-9
j_call: TRBJ2-7
clone_size: once
d_call: TRBD1
cdr3_nt: TGTGCCAGCAGCCCCACGGTCATGGGGGACAGGGTCTCCTACGAGCAGTACTTC
cdr3_aa: CASSPTVMGDRVSYEQYF

v_call: TRBV19
j_call: TRBJ2-1
clone_size: NA
d_call: NA
cdr3_nt: TGTGCCAGTAGTAATTTGGGGCCGCTCTACAATGAGCAGTTCTTC
cdr3_aa: CASSNLGPLYNEQFF

v_call: TRBV5-6
j_call: TRBJ1-1
clone_size: NA
d_call: NA
cdr3_nt: TGTGCCGGCAGCTTGGAATACAGGGAGGACACTGAAGCTTTCTTT
cdr3_aa: CAGSLEYREDTEAFF

v_call: TRBV19
j_call: TRBJ2-3
clone_size: NA
d_call: NA
cdr3_nt: TGTGCCAGTAGCCCGCAGCGACCGGGTAGCGGTACAGATACGCAGTATTTT
cdr3_aa: CASSPQRPGSGTDTQYF

v_call: TRBV7-9
j_call: TRBJ2-7
clone_size: few
d_call: NA
cdr3_nt: TGTGCCAGCAGCTCAGTCCGAAGACCGGACGAGCAGTACTTC
cdr3_aa: CASSSVRRPDEQYF

v_call: TRBV4-1
j_call: TRBJ2-3
clone_size: NA
d_call: TRBD2
cdr3_nt: TGCGCCAGCAGCCAAGGTCCTAGCGGGGGGCCTAGCACAGATACGCAGTATTTT
cdr3_aa: CASSQGPSGGPSTDTQYF

v_call: TRBV7-9
j_call: TRBJ2-7
clone_size: NA
d_call: TRBD1
cdr3_nt: TGTGCCAGCAGCCAGGGGACAGGGAGAGGTCGCGAGCAGTACTTC
cdr3_aa: CASSQGTGRGREQYF

v_call: TRBV27
j_call: TRBJ1-1
clone_size: NA
d_call: NA
cdr3_nt: TGTGCCACCAGAGGTACGAGCACTGAAGCTTTCTTT
cdr3_aa: CATRGTSTEAFF

v_call: TRBV7-9
j_call: TRBJ1-5
clone_size: NA
d_call: NA
cdr3_nt: TGTGCCAGCAGTAGAGGGGGGGACAATCAGCCCCAGCATTTT
cdr3_aa: CASSRGGDNQPQHF

v_call: TRBV6-4
j_call: TRBJ2-1
clone_size: NA
d_call: TRBD1
cdr3_nt: TGTGCCACCGCACAGGGGGCTTCCTACAATGAGCAGTTCTTC
cdr3_aa: CATAQGASYNEQFF

v_call: TRBV5-6
j_call: TRBJ2-7
clone_size: NA
d_call: TRBD1
cdr3_nt: TGTGCCAGCAGCCCTCCGGACAGGGGTTTAATACGCGAGCAGTACTTC
cdr3_aa: CASSPPDRGLIREQYF

v_call: TRBV27
j_call: TRBJ2-7
clone_size: NA
d_call: TRBD1
cdr3_nt: TGTGCCAGCAGTTCGGGACAGGGGGATTCCTACGAGCAGTACTTC
cdr3_aa: CASSSGQGDSYEQYF

v_call: TRBV28
j_call: TRBJ2-5
clone_size: NA
d_call: NA
cdr3_nt: TGTGCCAGCAGTTCCCCATCCGGGACGTCGAAAGAGACCCAGTACTTC
cdr3_aa: CASSSPSGTSKETQYF

v_call: TRBV19
j_call: TRBJ1-1
clone_size: NA
d_call: NA
cdr3_nt: TGTGCCAGTAGTATAGAGACAGAAGACATGAACACTGAAGCTTTCTTT
cdr3_aa: CASSIETEDMNTEAFF

v_call: TRBV27
j_call: TRBJ2-7
clone_size: NA
d_call: TRBD1
cdr3_nt: TGTGCCAGCAGTCCCGGACAGGCCTCCTACGAGCAGTACTTC
cdr3_aa: CASSPGQASYEQYF

v_call: TRBV27
j_call: TRBJ2-2
clone_size: NA
d_call: NA
cdr3_nt: TGTGCCAGCAGTTTCTCCGGGGGCCTCGTAAACACCGGGGAGCTGTTTTTT
cdr3_aa: CASSFSGGLVNTGELFF

v_call: TRBV28
j_call: TRBJ1-1
clone_size: NA
d_call: NA
cdr3_nt: TGTGCCAGCAGTTTGCGGCTGGTAGCTAACACTGAAGCTTTCTTT
cdr3_aa: CASSLRLVANTEAFF

v_call: TRBV28
j_call: TRBJ2-7
clone_size: NA
d_call: NA
cdr3_nt: TGTGCCAGCAGAGTTAGCTCCTACGAGCAGTACTTC
cdr3_aa: CASRVSSYEQYF

v_call: TRBV5-6
j_call: TRBJ2-3
clone_size: NA
d_call: TRBD2
cdr3_nt: TGTGCCAGCGGCTGGGAAGGTCTGACACGGGAGGGGACAGATACGCAGTATTTT
cdr3_aa: CASGWEGLTREGTDTQYF

v_call: TRBV27
j_call: TRBJ2-7
clone_size: few
d_call: NA
cdr3_nt: TGTGCCAGCAGTTTACGGGTCTCCTACGAGCAGTACTTC
cdr3_aa: CASSLRVSYEQYF

v_call: TRBV11-3
j_call: TRBJ1-1
clone_size: NA
d_call: TRBD1
cdr3_nt: TGTGCCAGCAGCCTCACAGGGGGCACTGAAGCTTTCTTT
cdr3_aa: CASSLTGGTEAFF

v_call: TRBV5-6
j_call: TRBJ1-2
clone_size: large
d_call: NA
cdr3_nt: TGTGCCAGCAGCCCTTGGCCGGTAGAATTGGACTATGGCTACACCTTC
cdr3_aa: CASSPWPVELDYGYTF

v_call: TRBV2
j_call: TRBJ1-1
clone_size: medium-sized
d_call: NA
cdr3_nt: TGTGCCAGCCGTGGAATTATGAACACTGAAGCTTTCTTT
cdr3_aa: CASRGIMNTEAFF

v_call: TRBV25-1
j_call: TRBJ2-7
clone_size: NA
d_call: NA
cdr3_nt: TGTGCCAGCAGTGAATCTGTGTATTACGAGCAGTACTTC
cdr3_aa: CASSESVYYEQYF

v_call: TRBV7-6
j_call: TRBJ1-5
clone_size: few
d_call: TRBD1
cdr3_nt: TGTGCCAGCAGCCCGAGAGCAGGGGGCGATCAGCCCCAGCATTTT
cdr3_aa: CASSPRAGGDQPQHF

v_call: TRBV5-4
j_call: TRBJ2-1
clone_size: NA
d_call: TRBD1
cdr3_nt: TGTGCCAGCAGCTTGGTTGTTGGCGGGACAGGCAATGAGCAGTTCTTC
cdr3_aa: CASSLVVGGTGNEQFF

v_call: TRBV28
j_call: TRBJ1-1
clone_size: once
d_call: NA
cdr3_nt: TGTGCCAGCACCCCTGGGGCACGGGTGCCCGAAGCTTTCTTT
cdr3_aa: CASTPGARVPEAFF

v_call: TRBV10-2
j_call: TRBJ2-7
clone_size: few
d_call: NA
cdr3_nt: TGCGCCAGCAGTTGGGACGTCGCCTACGAGCAGTACTTC
cdr3_aa: CASSWDVAYEQYF

v_call: TRBV5-1
j_call: TRBJ2-1
clone_size: NA
d_call: TRBD1
cdr3_nt: TGCGCCAGCAGCCGTGGGACAGGTAACGAGCAGTTCTTC
cdr3_aa: CASSRGTGNEQFF

v_call: TRBV19
j_call: TRBJ2-7
clone_size: few
d_call: NA
cdr3_nt: TGTGCCAGTAGTATCTATAGTTGGGGGGAGCAGTACTTC
cdr3_aa: CASSIYSWGEQYF

v_call: TRBV28
j_call: TRBJ1-5
clone_size: NA
d_call: TRBD1
cdr3_nt: TGTGCCAGCAGGGTGACAGGGGGCTATCAGCCCCAGCATTTT
cdr3_aa: CASRVTGGYQPQHF

v_call: TRBV5-1
j_call: TRBJ2-1
clone_size: few
d_call: TRBD1
cdr3_nt: TGCGCCAGCAGTTCCGGGACAGGCGAATACAATGAGCAGTTCTTC
cdr3_aa: CASSSGTGEYNEQFF